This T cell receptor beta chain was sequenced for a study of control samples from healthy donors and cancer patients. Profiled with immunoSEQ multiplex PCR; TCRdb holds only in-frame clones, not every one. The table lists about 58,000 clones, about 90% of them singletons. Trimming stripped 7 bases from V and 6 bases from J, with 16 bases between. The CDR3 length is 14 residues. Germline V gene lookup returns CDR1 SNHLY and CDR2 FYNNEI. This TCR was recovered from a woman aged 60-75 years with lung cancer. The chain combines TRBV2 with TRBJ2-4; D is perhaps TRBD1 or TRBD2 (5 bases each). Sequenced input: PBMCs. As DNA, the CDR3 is TGTGCCAGCAAACGAGGGGAGCTGGGAAACATTCAGTACTTC. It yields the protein CASKRGELGNIQYF.